Listed here is a single T cell receptor beta chain. This clonotype showed up just a few times. Its antigen is currently not known. No qualities accompany the bases; no much larger clone lies one base away. The TCR beta CDR3 regions were amplified from RNA transcripts. For the first round of RT-PCR on the TCR CDR3, the HTBI primer set was used together with the Qiagen OneStep RT-PCR kit. Libraries were constructed in a second round of multiplex PCR, after which size selection and purification were performed. The libraries were sequenced on an Illumina HiSeq2000 using paired-end 100 bp reads. As for the authors' bioinformatics: SOAPnuke was used to process the raw data, throwing out any read that contained adapters or uncalled bases, had a mean Phred below 15, or lacked an exact constant-primer or identifier match. COPE v1.2.5 was used to merge high-quality paired reads, and clonotypes were defined as unique nucleotide sequences. MiTCR v1.1 was used to align clonotypes to the IMGT TRBV, TRBD and TRBJ reference segments. The analysis included only V-J combinations with a frequency above 0.0001, which together covered around 99% of the repertoires. The TCS score was defined as the ratio of F50 (clonal expansion) to E x V (chaos), calculated using BLOSUM62-based TCRdist between CDR3 peptides within each V-J. Welch's t-statistics and random forest reduced around 520 V-J features to some 14, which were used in a naive Bayes classifier (R e1071). TCRdb itself trimmed the public reads at Q25 with fastp, ran MiXCR and retained productive beta chains. Rows are combined by CDR3 protein, so each entry shows the most common genes and DNA. For this entry, the V and J calls and clone size follow TCRdb and not the study's own pipeline. The sample table contains under 400,000 distinct CDR3 sequences; only one count was recorded for approximately 13% of them. The ten largest account for roughly 11% of the sample.

The entry originates in a study of T cells in Graves' hyperthyroidism and ophthalmopathy (dated by TCRdb to the late 2010s). A note on the overall study: Peripheral blood was collected at initial diagnosis, before any treatment. After blood sampling, hyperthyroidism patients were treated with methimazole at a starting dose of 30 mg daily, and ophthalmopathy patients were treated with high-dose intravenous methylprednisolone. To identify distinguishing TCR V-J signatures, a discovery cohort of 90 to 100 patients was used, comprising 43 with Graves' ophthalmopathy and 55 to 65 with stable Graves' hyperthyroidism. Prospective prediction of ophthalmopathy was tested in an independent validation cohort consisting of about 20 hyperthyroidism patients and over 15 patients who later progressed to ophthalmopathy. The paper reports TCR Vbeta CDR3 sequencing of some 140 peripheral blood samples: under 45 ophthalmopathy, roughly 80 hyperthyroidism and approximately 17 progressor patients. Thyroid tissue and blood T-cell repertoires from six Graves' hyperthyroidism patients were also compared in the study. The 90 to 100 discovery patients were randomly divided into training and test sets at a 7:3 ratio. Results and caveats for the whole study, not just this receptor: During validation, the model predicted progression to ophthalmopathy a median of roughly 7.1 months ahead of onset, with more than 55% sensitivity and around 73% specificity. A model built on a 13 V-J signature distinguished ophthalmopathy from stable hyperthyroidism, reaching roughly 88% sensitivity and around 81% specificity in cross-validation and 80%/75% in testing. Most expanded thyroid clonotypes (frequency above 0.001) were also detected in blood, a finding suggesting that blood repertoires may reflect thyroid immune responses. Sample size was not statistically predetermined, and blinding of investigators to group allocation was not performed.

Based on the germline V gene, the CDR1 and CDR2 sequences are SGHRS and YFSETQ. The CDR3, from cysteine to phenylalanine, totals 15 residues. The only DNA kept is the CDR3, 45 bases in frame from the first base. V has 2 bases trimmed and J has 5 bases trimmed; junction bases matching no gene number 8. Stable Graves' hyperthyroidism was defined as the absence of progression to ophthalmopathy over 18 months of follow-up. Hyperthyroidism patients were aged 18 to 65 years and newly diagnosed, with disease duration of less than 2 months. Exclusion was applied to patients with uncontrolled infections, other autoimmune diseases, pregnancy or lactation. Diagnoses were established on the basis of clinical symptoms, serum thyroxine and TRAb, thyroid ultrasound, and orbital computed tomography. Ficoll-Paque density gradient centrifugation was used to isolate PBMCs from approximately 10 ml of fresh peripheral blood. Total RNA was extracted using Trizol reagent, and RNA quality was assessed on an Agilent 2100 Bioanalyzer.

This receptor was identified in a woman in her sixties with Graves' hyperthyroidism. The rearrangement joined TRBV5-1 to TRBJ1-1, with 8 bases aligning to TRBD1. The sequencing sample was made of blood. DNA sequence: TGCGCCAGCAGCTTAACTGGACAGGGCGAGACTGAAGCTTTCTTT. Translation gives CASSLTGQGETEAFF.